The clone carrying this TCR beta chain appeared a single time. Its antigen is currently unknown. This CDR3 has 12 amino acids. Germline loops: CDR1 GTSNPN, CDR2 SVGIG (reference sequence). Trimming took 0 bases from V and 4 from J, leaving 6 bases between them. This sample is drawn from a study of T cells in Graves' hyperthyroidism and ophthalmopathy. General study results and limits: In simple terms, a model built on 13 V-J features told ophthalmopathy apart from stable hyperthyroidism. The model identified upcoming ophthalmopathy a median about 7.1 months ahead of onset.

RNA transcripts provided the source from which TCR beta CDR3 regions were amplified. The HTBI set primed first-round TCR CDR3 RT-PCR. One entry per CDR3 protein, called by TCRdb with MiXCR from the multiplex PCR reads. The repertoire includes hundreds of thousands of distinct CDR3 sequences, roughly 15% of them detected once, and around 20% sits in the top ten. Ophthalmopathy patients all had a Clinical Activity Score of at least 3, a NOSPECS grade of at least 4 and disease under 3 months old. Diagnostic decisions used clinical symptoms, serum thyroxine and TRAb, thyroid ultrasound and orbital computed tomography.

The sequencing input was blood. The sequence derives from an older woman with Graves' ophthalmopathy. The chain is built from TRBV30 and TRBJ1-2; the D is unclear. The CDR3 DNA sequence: TGTGCCTGGAGTGTATCCACCTATGGCTACACCTTC. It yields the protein CAWSVSTYGYTF.